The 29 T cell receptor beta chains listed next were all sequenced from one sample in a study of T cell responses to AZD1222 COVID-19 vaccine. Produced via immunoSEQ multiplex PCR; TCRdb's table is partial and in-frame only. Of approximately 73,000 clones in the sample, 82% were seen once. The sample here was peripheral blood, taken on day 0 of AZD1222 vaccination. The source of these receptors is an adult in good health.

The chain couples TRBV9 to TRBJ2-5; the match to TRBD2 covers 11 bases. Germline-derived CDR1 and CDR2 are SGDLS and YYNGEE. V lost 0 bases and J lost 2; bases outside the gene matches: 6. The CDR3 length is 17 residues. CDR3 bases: TGTGCCAGCAGCGTAGGCGCTAGCGGGGGGAAACAAGAGACCCAGTACTTC. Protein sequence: CASSVGASGGKQETQYF.

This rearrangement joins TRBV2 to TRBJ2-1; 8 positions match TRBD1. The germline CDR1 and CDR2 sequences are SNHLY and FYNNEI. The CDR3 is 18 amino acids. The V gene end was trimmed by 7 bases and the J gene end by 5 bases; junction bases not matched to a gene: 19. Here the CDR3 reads CASNLFSGGTGLNNEQFF. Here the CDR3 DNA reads TGTGCCAGCAACCTCTTTTCAGGGGGCACAGGCCTAAACAATGAGCAGTTCTTC. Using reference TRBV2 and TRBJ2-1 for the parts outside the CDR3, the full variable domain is EPEVTQTPSHQVTQMGQEVILRCVPISNHLYFYWYRQILGQKVEFLVSFYNNEISEKSEIFDDQFSVERPDGSNFTLKIRSTKLEDSAMYFCASNLFSGGTGLNNEQFFGPGTRLTVL.

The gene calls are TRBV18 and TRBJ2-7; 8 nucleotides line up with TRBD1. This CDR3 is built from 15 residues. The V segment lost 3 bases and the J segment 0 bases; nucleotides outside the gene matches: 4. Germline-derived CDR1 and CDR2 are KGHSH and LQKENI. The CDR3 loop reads CASSPGQGGSYEQYF. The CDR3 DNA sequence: TGTGCCAGCTCACCTGGACAGGGTGGCTCCTACGAGCAGTACTTC.

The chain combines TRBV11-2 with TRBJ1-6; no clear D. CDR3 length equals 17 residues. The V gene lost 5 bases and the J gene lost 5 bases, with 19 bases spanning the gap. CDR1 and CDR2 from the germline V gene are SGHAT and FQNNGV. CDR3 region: CASSRVGSKKDNSPLHF. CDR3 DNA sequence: TGTGCCAGCAGCCGAGTCGGATCTAAAAAAGATAATTCACCCCTCCACTTT. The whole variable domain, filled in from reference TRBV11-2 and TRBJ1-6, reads EAGVAQSPRYKIIEKRQSVAFWCNPISGHATLYWYQQILGQGPKLLIQFQNNGVVDDSQLPKDRFSAERLKGVDSTLKIQPAKLEDSAVYLCASSRVGSKKDNSPLHFGNGTRLTVT.

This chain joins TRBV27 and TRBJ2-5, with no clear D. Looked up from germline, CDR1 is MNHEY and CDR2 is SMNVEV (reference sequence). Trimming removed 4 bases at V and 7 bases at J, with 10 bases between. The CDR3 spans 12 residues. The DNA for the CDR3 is TGTGCCAGCAGTTCTGCCGATAGGACCCAGTACTTC. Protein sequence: CASSSADRTQYF.

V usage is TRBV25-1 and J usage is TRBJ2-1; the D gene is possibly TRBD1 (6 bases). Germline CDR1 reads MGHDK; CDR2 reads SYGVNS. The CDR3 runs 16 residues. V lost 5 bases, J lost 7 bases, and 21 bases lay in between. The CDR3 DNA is TGTGCCAGCAGTCTCTGGATGAACAGGGATGTGAATGAGCAGTTCTTC. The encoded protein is CASSLWMNRDVNEQFF.

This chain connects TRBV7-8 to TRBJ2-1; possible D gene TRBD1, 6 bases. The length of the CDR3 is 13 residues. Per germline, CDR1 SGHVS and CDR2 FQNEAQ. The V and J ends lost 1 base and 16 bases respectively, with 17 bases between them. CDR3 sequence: CASSLDRAGVGFF. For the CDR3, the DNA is TGTGCCAGCAGCTTAGATAGGGCAGGGGTGGGATTCTTC.

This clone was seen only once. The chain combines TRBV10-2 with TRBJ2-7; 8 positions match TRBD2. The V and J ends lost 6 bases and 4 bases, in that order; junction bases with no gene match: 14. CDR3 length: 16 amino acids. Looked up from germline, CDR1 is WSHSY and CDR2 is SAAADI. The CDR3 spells CASRGLVWDNGYEQYF. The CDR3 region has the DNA TGCGCCAGCAGGGGACTAGTTTGGGATAACGGGTACGAGCAGTACTTC.

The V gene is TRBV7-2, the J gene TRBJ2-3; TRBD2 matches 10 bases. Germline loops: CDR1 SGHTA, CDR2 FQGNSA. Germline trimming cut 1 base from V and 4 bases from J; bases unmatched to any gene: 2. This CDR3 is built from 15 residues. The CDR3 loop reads CASSLERGGADTQYF. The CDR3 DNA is TGTGCCAGCAGCTTAGAGCGGGGGGGCGCAGATACGCAGTATTTT.

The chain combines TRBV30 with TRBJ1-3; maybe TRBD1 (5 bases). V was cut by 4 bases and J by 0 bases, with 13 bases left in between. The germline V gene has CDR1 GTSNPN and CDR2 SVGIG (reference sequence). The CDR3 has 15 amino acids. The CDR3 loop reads CAWNRDASSGNTIYF. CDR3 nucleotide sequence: TGTGCCTGGAATAGGGACGCGAGCTCTGGAAACACCATATATTTT.

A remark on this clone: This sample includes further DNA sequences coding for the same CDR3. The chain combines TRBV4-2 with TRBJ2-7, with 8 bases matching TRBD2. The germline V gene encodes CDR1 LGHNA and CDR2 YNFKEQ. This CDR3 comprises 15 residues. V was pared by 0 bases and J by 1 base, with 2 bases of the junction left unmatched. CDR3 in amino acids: CASSQEASGSYEQYF. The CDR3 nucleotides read TGTGCCAGCAGCCAAGAGGCTAGCGGGTCCTACGAGCAGTACTTC.

The CDR3 loop reads CASRITPPGQGFDQPQHF. DNA of the CDR3: TGTGCCAGCAGGATTACACCACCGGGACAGGGGTTTGATCAGCCCCAGCATTTT. The chain links TRBV2 to TRBJ1-5, with TRBD1 matching over 10 bases. The V gene end was trimmed by 6 bases and the J gene end by 5 bases; junction bases not matched to a gene: 16. Germline CDR1 SNHLY, CDR2 FYNNEI. The CDR3 sequence is 18 residues long.

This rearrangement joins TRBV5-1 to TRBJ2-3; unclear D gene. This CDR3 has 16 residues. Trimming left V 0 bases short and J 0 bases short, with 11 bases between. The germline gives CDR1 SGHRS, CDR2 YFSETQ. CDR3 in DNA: TGCGCCAGCAGCTTGGTATTGGGCTCTAGCACAGATACGCAGTATTTT. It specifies CASSLVLGSSTDTQYF.

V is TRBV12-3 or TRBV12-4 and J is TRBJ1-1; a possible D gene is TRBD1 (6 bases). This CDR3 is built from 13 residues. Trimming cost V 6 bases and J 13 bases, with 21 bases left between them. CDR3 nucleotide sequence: TGTGCCAGCAGCCCTATGGGGGGGCAGATTAGTTTCTTT. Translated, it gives CASSPMGGQISFF.

CDR3 residues: CASSFSGGPLYEQYF. CDR3 sequence (DNA): TGTGCCAGCAGCTTTAGCGGGGGCCCTCTCTACGAGCAGTACTTC. This rearrangement joins TRBV7-3 to TRBJ2-7, with 9 bases lining up with TRBD2. V trimming: 3 bases; J trimming: 3 bases; junction bases outside the gene matches: 6. The length of the CDR3 is 15 residues. Germline V gene sequence: CDR1 SGHTA, CDR2 FQGTGA.

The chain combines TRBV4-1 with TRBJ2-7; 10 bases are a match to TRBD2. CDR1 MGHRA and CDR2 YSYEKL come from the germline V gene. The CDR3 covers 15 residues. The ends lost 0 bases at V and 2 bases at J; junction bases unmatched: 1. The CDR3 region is CASSQEGTSAYEQYF. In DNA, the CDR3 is TGCGCCAGCAGCCAAGAGGGGACTAGCGCCTACGAGCAGTACTTC.

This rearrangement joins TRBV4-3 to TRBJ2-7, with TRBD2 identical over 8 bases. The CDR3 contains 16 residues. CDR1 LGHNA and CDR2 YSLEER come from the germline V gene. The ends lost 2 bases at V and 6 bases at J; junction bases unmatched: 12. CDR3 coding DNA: TGCGCCAGCAGCCAAACCTCCGGACTAGCATCGAGCGAGCAGTACTTC. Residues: CASSQTSGLASSEQYF.

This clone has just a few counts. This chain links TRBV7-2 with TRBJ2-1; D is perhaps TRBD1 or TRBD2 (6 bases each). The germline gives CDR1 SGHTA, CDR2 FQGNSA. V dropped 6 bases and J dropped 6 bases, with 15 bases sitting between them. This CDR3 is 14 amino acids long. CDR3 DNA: TGTGCCAGCAGTTTCTCGGGGGCCACCAATGAGCAGTTCTTC. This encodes CASSFSGATNEQFF.

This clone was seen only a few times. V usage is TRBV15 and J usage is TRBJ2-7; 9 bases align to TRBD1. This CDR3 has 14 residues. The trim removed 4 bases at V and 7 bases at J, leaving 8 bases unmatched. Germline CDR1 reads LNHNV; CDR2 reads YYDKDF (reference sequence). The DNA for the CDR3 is TGTGCCACCAGCACCGGGACAGGGACCGGAGAGCAGTACTTC. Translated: CATSTGTGTGEQYF.

CDR3 amino acids: CASSLRWYEQYF. CDR3 coding DNA: TGTGCCAGCAGCCTAAGGTGGTACGAGCAGTACTTC. The genes are TRBV12-3 or TRBV12-4 and TRBJ2-7; D ambiguous. Trimming left V 6 bases short and J 4 bases short, with 10 bases between. The CDR3 is 12 residues long.

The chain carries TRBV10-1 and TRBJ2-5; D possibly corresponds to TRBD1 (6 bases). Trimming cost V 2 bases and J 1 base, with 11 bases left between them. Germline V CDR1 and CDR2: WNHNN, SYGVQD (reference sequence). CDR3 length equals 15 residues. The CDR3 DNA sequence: TGCGCCAGCAGTGAGCAGAAGACAGGCCAAGAGACCCAGTACTTC. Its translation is CASSEQKTGQETQYF.

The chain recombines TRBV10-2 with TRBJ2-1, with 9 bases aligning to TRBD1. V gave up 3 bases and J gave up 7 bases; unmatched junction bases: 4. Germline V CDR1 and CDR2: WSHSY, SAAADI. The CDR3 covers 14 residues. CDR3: CASSEQGAGNEQFF. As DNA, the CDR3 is TGCGCCAGCAGTGAACAGGGGGCGGGTAATGAGCAGTTCTTC.

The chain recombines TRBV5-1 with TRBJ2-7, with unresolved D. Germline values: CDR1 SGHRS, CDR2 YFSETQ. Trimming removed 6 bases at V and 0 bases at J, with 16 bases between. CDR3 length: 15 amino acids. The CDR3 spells CASKRDLTSSYEQYF. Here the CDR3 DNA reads TGCGCCAGCAAACGAGATCTTACGAGCTCCTACGAGCAGTACTTC.

This chain's CDR3 is CASSPYLNQPQHF. CDR3 coding DNA: TGTGCCAGCAGCCCATATTTGAATCAGCCCCAGCATTTT. This chain links TRBV4-2 with TRBJ1-5; the D is unclear. The CDR3 has 13 amino acids. CDR1 and CDR2 (germline): LGHNA, YNFKEQ. V was cut by 4 bases and J by 4 bases, with 8 bases left in between.

This CDR3 is CASSETRTSGVNAGELFF. The CDR3 DNA is TGCGCCAGCAGTGAGACCCGGACTAGCGGGGTTAACGCCGGGGAGCTGTTTTTT. The chain recombines TRBV10-2 with TRBJ2-2; 12 positions match TRBD2. The CDR3 runs to 18 residues. Per the germline V gene, CDR1 is WSHSY and CDR2 is SAAADI. Trimming removed 2 bases from V and 6 bases from J; junction bases left unmatched: 10.

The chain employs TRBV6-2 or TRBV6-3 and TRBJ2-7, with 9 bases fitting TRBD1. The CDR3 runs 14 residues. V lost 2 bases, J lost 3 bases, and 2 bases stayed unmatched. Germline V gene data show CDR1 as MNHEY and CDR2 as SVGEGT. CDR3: CASSYMGQGYEQYF. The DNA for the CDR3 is TGTGCCAGCAGTTACATGGGACAGGGCTACGAGCAGTACTTC.

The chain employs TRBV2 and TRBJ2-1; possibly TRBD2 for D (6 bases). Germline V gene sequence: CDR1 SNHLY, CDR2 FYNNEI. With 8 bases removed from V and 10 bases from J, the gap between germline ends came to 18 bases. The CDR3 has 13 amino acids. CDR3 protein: CASEGLPGAEQFF. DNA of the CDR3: TGTGCCAGCGAGGGACTCCCCGGGGCGGAGCAGTTCTTC.

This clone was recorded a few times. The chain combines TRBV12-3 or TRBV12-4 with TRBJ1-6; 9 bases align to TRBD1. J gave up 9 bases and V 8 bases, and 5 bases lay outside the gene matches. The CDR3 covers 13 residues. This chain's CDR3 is CASGDRGSSPLHF. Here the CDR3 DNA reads TGTGCCAGCGGAGACAGGGGGTCTTCACCCCTCCACTTT.

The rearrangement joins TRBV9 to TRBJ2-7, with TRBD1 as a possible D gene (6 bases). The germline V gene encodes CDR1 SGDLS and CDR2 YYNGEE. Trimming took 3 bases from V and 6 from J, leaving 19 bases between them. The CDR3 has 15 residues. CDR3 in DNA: TGTGCCAGCAGCGAACGGGGAGCTCAAGGGGGCGAGCAGTACTTC. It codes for CASSERGAQGGEQYF.